The 3 T cell receptor beta chains below come from one sample, sequenced in a study of T cell responses to AZD1222 COVID-19 vaccine. Generated by immunoSEQ multiplex PCR, the TCRdb table keeps only in-frame clones and is missing some. The profile shows about 180,000 clones, approximately 92% of them singletons. Sample: peripheral blood, taken on day 0 of AZD1222 vaccination. All receptors derive from an adult in good health.

V usage is TRBV5-4 and J usage is TRBJ1-4; D call uncertain. Germline values: CDR1 SGHNT, CDR2 YYREEE (reference sequence). This CDR3 region has 18 residues. Trimming cost V 1 base and J 3 bases, with 19 bases left between them. The CDR3: CASSLISLLGEANEKLFF. Here the CDR3 DNA reads TGTGCCAGCAGCTTGATTAGCTTGTTGGGAGAGGCTAATGAAAAACTGTTTTTT.

The CDR3 bases are TGTGCCAGCAGCCAAGAGCTAAGGACCCAGTACTTC. Translating it yields CASSQELRTQYF. The rearrangement uses TRBV3-1 (or the pseudogene TRBV3-2) and TRBJ2-5, with D unclear. V was shortened by 0 bases and J by 7 bases, with 6 bases between the two germline ends. Germline assignment: CDR1 LGHDT and CDR2 YNNKEL (reference sequence). This CDR3 contains 12 residues.

The chain uses TRBV19 and TRBJ1-6; 7 positions match TRBD1. With V trimmed by 7 bases and J by 9 bases, 9 bases remained unmatched. CDR1 is LNHDA and CDR2 is SQIVND in the germline V gene (reference sequence). This CDR3 comprises 14 residues. Here the CDR3 reads CASKQQGPASPLHF. The CDR3 DNA sequence: TGTGCCAGTAAACAACAGGGGCCGGCTTCACCCCTCCACTTT.